These 6 T cell receptor beta chains came from one sample sequenced in a study of CD8 T cells in ankylosing spondylitis. In TCRdb, the 5' RACE reads were re-called with MiXCR into one record per CDR3 protein. Among fewer than 350,000 distinct CDR3 sequences listed, approximately 10% were seen once. Material for sequencing was blood, either unsorted or a sorted T cell fraction (not recorded which). These receptor sequences come from a female donor with ankylosing spondylitis or in good health (not recorded which).

The chain carries TRBV24-1 and TRBJ1-4; 8 bases fit TRBD1. CDR3 length equals 16 residues. Germline CDR1 reads KGHDR; CDR2 reads SFDVKD. V shed 2 bases and J 4 bases; nucleotides not matched to a gene: 5. The CDR3 loop is CATSDSSGGFNEKLFF. The CDR3 coding sequence is TGTGCCACCAGTGATTCCTCAGGGGGCTTTAATGAAAAACTGTTTTTT.

This clonotype was picked up a small number of times. The chain uses TRBV14 and TRBJ2-5; D ambiguous. The CDR3 extends over 14 amino acids. The V gene lost 0 bases and the J gene lost 7 bases, with 12 bases spanning the gap. The germline V gene encodes CDR1 SGHDN and CDR2 FVKESK. The CDR3 coding sequence is TGTGCCAGCAGCCAAGATCTAGGGTTCGGGACCCAGTACTTC. This translates into CASSQDLGFGTQYF.

A few counts support this clonotype. The V gene is TRBV19, the J gene TRBJ1-4; no clear D. Germline CDR1 LNHDA, CDR2 SQIVND (reference sequence). This CDR3 is built from 12 residues. V lost 5 bases to trimming and J lost 13 bases, with 14 bases between them. CDR3 DNA sequence: TGTGCCAGTAGTCCAACGGCCCGGGGACTGTTTTTT. Amino acid sequence: CASSPTARGLFF.

At least ten counts were recorded for this clonotype. The rearrangement links TRBV5-1 to TRBJ1-1; D remains unclear. This CDR3 is 13 amino acids long. Trimming pared 4 bases from V and 5 bases from J, leaving 12 bases between. Germline values: CDR1 SGHRS, CDR2 YFSETQ. The CDR3 protein is CASSAEWVTEAFF. Written as DNA, the CDR3 is TGCGCCAGCAGCGCGGAGTGGGTAACTGAAGCTTTCTTT.

This clonotype was found many times. This sequence joins TRBV7-9 and TRBJ2-3; D assignment may be TRBD1 or TRBD2 (5 bases each). The germline gives CDR1 SEHNR, CDR2 FQNEAQ (reference sequence). This CDR3 has 14 residues. Between the trimmed V and J ends, which lost 4 bases and 5 bases, there was a span of 13 bases. The CDR3 sequence: CASSYGTSGDTQYF. The CDR3 coding sequence is TGTGCCAGCAGCTACGGGACGTCAGGAGATACGCAGTATTTT.

This clonotype was seen ten or more times. The J gene is TRBJ2-3, the V gene TRBV20-1; weak D call: TRBD2 (6 bases). Trimming stripped 3 bases from V and 6 bases from J, with 16 bases between. From germline, CDR1 is DFQATT and CDR2 SNEGSKA (reference sequence). CDR3 length: 14 amino acids. The CDR3 nucleotides are TGCAGTGCTAGTAGACTAGGAGGTATCGATACGCAGTATTTT. Protein: CSASRLGGIDTQYF.